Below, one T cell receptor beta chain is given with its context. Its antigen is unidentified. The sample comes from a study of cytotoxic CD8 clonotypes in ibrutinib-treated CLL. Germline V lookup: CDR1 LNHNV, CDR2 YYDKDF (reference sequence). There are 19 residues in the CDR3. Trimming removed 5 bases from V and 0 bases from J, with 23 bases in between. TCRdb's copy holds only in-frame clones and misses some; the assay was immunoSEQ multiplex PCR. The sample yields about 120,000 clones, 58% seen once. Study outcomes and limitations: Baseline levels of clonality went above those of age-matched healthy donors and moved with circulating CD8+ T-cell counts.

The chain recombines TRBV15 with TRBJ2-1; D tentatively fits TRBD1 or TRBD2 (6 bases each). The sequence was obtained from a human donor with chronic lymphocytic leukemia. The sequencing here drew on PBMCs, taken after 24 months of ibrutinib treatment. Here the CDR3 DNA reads TGTGCCACCAGCCGGGTAGGCGAAGGGGGGCCCAGCTCCTACAATGAGCAGTTCTTC. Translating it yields CATSRVGEGGPSSYNEQFF.